A selection of T cell receptor beta chains follows, all from one sample in a study of shared clonotypes between healthy human individuals. The method was immunoSEQ multiplex PCR; TCRdb's version includes in-frame clones alone and lacks a portion of them. Among about 980,000 clones listed, approximately 76% were seen once. Sequenced material: memory CD4+ T cells sorted from blood. The source of these receptors is a man aged 18 to 29 in good health. CDR3s leave out the opening cysteine and the closing phenylalanine or tryptophan.

v_gene	j_gene	CDR3aa
TRBV10-2	TRBJ1-1	ASRDRALNTEAF
TRBV19	TRBJ1-3	ASSIGVRSSGNTIY
TRBV6-1	TRBJ2-7	ASSAETGVYEQY
TRBV7-8	TRBJ2-7	ASSLASGRLFSYEQY
TRBV5-4	TRBJ2-3	ASSLGGLTDTQY
TRBV19	TRBJ1-6	ATTGSWSGNSPLH
TRBV5-6	TRBJ1-1	ASQQQGANTEAF
TRBV5-1	TRBJ2-7	ASSFPEGSYEQY
TRBV2	TRBJ2-2	ASSEAPGSGELF
TRBV10-3	TRBJ2-7	AIRQDNYEQY
TRBV6-5	TRBJ1-2	ASSLRGGGYT
TRBV5-1	TRBJ2-7	ASSLAGTGSSYEQY
TRBV28	TRBJ1-1	ASSRSIWWDTEAF